The 26 T cell receptor beta chains presented below share a single source sample, sequenced in a study of CD8+CD57+ T cells in acquired aplastic anemia. Both TCR beta VDJ combination and CDR3 sequence profiling were carried out. Genomic DNA was the template for this profiling. A single record per CDR3 protein comes from TCRdb applying MiXCR to the reads. The sample lists 200,000 to 250,000 distinct CDR3 sequences; roughly 33% were seen once. The sample taken for sequencing was sorted CD4+, CD8+, or CD8+CD57+ T cells (not recorded which) from PBMCs. Every receptor here comes from a human donor in good health, serving as a control.

This clonotype was observed many times. V is TRBV7-2 and J is TRBJ2-6; 7 bases match TRBD2. Germline CDR1 SGHTA, CDR2 FQGNSA. The V and J ends lost 5 bases and 2 bases, in that order; junction bases with no gene match: 3. This CDR3 comprises 15 residues. The CDR3 region is CASSTAGTGANVLTF. CDR3 sequence (DNA): TGTGCCAGCAGCACAGCGGGGACTGGGGCCAACGTCCTGACTTTC.

The chain combines TRBV18 with TRBJ1-1; the D is unclear. The CDR3 is made up of 11 amino acids. V was cut by 2 bases and J by 6 bases, with 4 bases left in between. Germline CDR1 is KGHSH and CDR2 is LQKENI. Here the CDR3 reads CASSPGAEAFF. The DNA of the CDR3 is TGTGCCAGCTCACCAGGGGCTGAAGCTTTCTTT.

The chain is built from TRBV28 and TRBJ2-7; 8 bases fit TRBD1. Germline V lookup: CDR1 MDHEN, CDR2 SYDVKM. The CDR3 spans 15 residues. V dropped 7 bases and J dropped 9; count of bases not matched to a gene: 17. The CDR3 protein is CASKTGGTGPAWQYF. The CDR3 region has the DNA TGTGCCAGCAAAACTGGGGGGACAGGTCCGGCTTGGCAGTACTTC.

This clonotype showed up just once. The rearrangement joins TRBV6-5 to TRBJ2-7; 14 bases fit TRBD2. Germline V gene data show CDR1 as MNHEY and CDR2 as SVGAGI. V was pared by 2 bases and J by 2 bases, with 2 bases of the junction left unmatched. This CDR3 has 16 amino acids. DNA for the CDR3: TGTGCCAGCAGTTACAGGGGACTAGCGGGAGCCTACGAGCAGTACTTC. The encoded protein is CASSYRGLAGAYEQYF.

This clonotype came up a few times. The gene calls are TRBV10-1 and TRBJ2-5; 8 bases align to TRBD1. V dropped 0 bases and J dropped 6; count of bases not matched to a gene: 9. This CDR3 is 16 amino acids long. Germline V gene sequence: CDR1 WNHNN, CDR2 SYGVQD (reference sequence). CDR3 protein: CASSESPRQGMKTQYF. The CDR3 nucleotides are TGCGCCAGCAGTGAGTCCCCTCGACAGGGGATGAAGACCCAGTACTTC.

This clonotype was recorded many times. The V gene is TRBV19, the J gene TRBJ2-1; D may match TRBD1 or TRBD2 (5 bases each). This CDR3 is built from 14 residues. V was shortened by 8 bases and J by 0 bases, with 11 bases between the two germline ends. Germline V gives CDR1 LNHDA, CDR2 SQIVND (reference sequence). CDR3 amino acids: CASRKGSSYNEQFF. CDR3 in DNA: TGTGCCAGTCGGAAGGGGAGCTCCTACAATGAGCAGTTCTTC.

The chain has TRBV2 and TRBJ2-7; unclear D gene. Germline V lookup: CDR1 SNHLY, CDR2 FYNNEI. CDR3 length: 14 amino acids. V dropped 4 bases and J dropped 5 bases, with 15 bases sitting between them. CDR3 DNA: TGTGCCAGCAGTGGTTCGAGGCAGGCTAACGAGCAGTACTTC. Translated, it gives CASSGSRQANEQYF.

The chain couples TRBV25-1 to TRBJ1-6; tentative D call: TRBD1 (5 bases). V lost 7 bases and J 4 bases, leaving 14 bases between the germline ends. Germline V lookup: CDR1 MGHDK, CDR2 SYGVNS. The CDR3 is 15 amino acids. The CDR3 bases are TGTGCCAGCACGGCCAGGGCGGGGTATAATTCACCCCTCCACTTT. Its translation: CASTARAGYNSPLHF. Full variable domain (rest looked up from reference TRBV25-1 and TRBJ1-6): EADIYQTPRYLVIGTGKKITLECSQTMGHDKMYWYQQDPGMELHLIHYSYGVNSTEKGDLSSESTVSRIRTEHFPLTLESARPSHTSQYLCASTARAGYNSPLHFGNGTRLTVT.

The chain couples TRBV18 to TRBJ1-1; D not certain. Trimming pared 7 bases from V and 1 base from J, leaving 10 bases between. Looked up from germline, CDR1 is KGHSH and CDR2 is LQKENI. The CDR3 runs 13 residues. Here the CDR3 DNA reads TGTGCCAGCTTAGATCAAGGGAACACTGAAGCTTTCTTT. Protein: CASLDQGNTEAFF.

CDR3 nucleotide sequence: TGTGCCAGCAGCTTAGTGCGGGGTTATACGCAGTATTTT. The encoded protein is CASSLVRGYTQYF. The rearrangement joins TRBV11-2 to TRBJ2-3; possibly TRBD2 for D (6 bases). CDR3 length: 13 residues. The germline CDR1 and CDR2 sequences are SGHAT and FQNNGV. Trimming left V 1 base short and J 7 bases short, with 9 bases between.

The CDR3: CASSVGDSPLHF. CDR3 DNA: TGTGCCAGCAGCGTCGGGGATTCACCCCTCCACTTT. The chain is built from TRBV9 and TRBJ1-6; D unresolved. From germline, CDR1 is SGDLS and CDR2 YYNGEE. The CDR3 extends over 12 amino acids. Trimming left V 2 bases short and J 8 bases short, with 5 bases between. Full variable domain (rest looked up from reference TRBV9 and TRBJ1-6): DSGVTQTPKHLITATGQRVTLRCSPRSGDLSVYWYQQSLDQGLQFLIQYYNGEERAKGNILERFSAQQFPDLHSELNLSSLELGDSALYFCASSVGDSPLHFGNGTRLTVT.

Many counts were recorded for this clonotype. The rearrangement joins TRBV15 to TRBJ2-5; possible D gene TRBD2, 5 bases. The CDR3 extends over 14 amino acids. Trimming stripped 3 bases from V and 7 bases from J, with 15 bases between. The germline CDR1 and CDR2 sequences are LNHNV and YYDKDF (reference sequence). The chain's CDR3 is CATSSRRGLGTQYF. The CDR3 DNA reads TGTGCCACCAGCAGCCGCCGAGGGTTAGGGACCCAGTACTTC.

This clonotype was seen repeatedly, ten times or more. The rearrangement joins TRBV7-2 to TRBJ1-2, with TRBD1 as a possible D gene (5 bases). Trimming removed 3 bases from V and 4 bases from J, with 12 bases in between. Per the germline V gene, CDR1 is SGHTA and CDR2 is FQGNSA. This CDR3 spans 14 amino acids. The CDR3 is CASSFAREVYGYTF. CDR3 DNA sequence: TGTGCCAGCAGCTTTGCCAGGGAGGTCTATGGCTACACCTTC.

The rearrangement uses TRBV30 and TRBJ2-5; D not certain. CDR3 length equals 15 residues. The V end was cut by 0 bases, the J end by 4 bases, with 15 bases between. Looked up from germline, CDR1 is GTSNPN and CDR2 is SVGIG (reference sequence). The CDR3 loop reads CAWSVATSGPETQYF. Written as DNA, the CDR3 is TGTGCCTGGAGTGTTGCCACGTCCGGACCAGAGACCCAGTACTTC. The full variable domain, rest sourced from reference TRBV30 and TRBJ2-5, is SQTIHQWPATLVQPVGSPLSLECTVEGTSNPNLYWYRQAAGRGLQLLFYSVGIGQISSEVPQNLSASRPQDRQFILSSKKLLLSDSGFYLCAWSVATSGPETQYFGPGTRLLVL.

The rearrangement links TRBV4-2 to TRBJ1-1; D is undetermined. CDR1 is LGHNA and CDR2 is YNFKEQ in the germline V gene. The CDR3 is 14 residues long. The V end lost 1 base, the J end lost 4 bases, and 10 bases lay between the germline ends. The CDR3 region has the DNA TGTGCCAGCAGCCAAGGTGTTTCGGGCACTGAAGCTTTCTTT. Translated: CASSQGVSGTEAFF.

At least ten counts were recorded for this clonotype. The V gene is TRBV2, the J gene TRBJ2-2; D is ambiguous. CDR3 length: 12 residues. Germline CDR1 SNHLY, CDR2 FYNNEI. V was pared by 5 bases and J by 3 bases, with 4 bases between. CDR3: CASSPDTGELFF. The CDR3, as DNA: TGTGCCAGCAGTCCGGACACCGGGGAGCTGTTTTTT.

The genes are TRBV29-1 and TRBJ2-7; tentative D call: TRBD2 (6 bases). Germline loops: CDR1 SQVTM, CDR2 ANQGSEA. V lost 0 bases and J 6 bases, leaving 12 bases between the germline ends. The CDR3 spans 13 residues. CDR3 amino acids: CSVEDRGRLEQYF. The CDR3 DNA sequence: TGCAGCGTTGAAGACCGGGGGAGGCTCGAGCAGTACTTC.

This clonotype was detected a few times. A much larger clonotype is one base distant, so this may be a read error. The conserved phenylalanine or tryptophan normally closing the CDR3 is absent here, so this likely arose from a read error. The V gene is TRBV20-1, the J gene TRBJ1-1, with 11 nucleotides matching TRBD1. The J segment lost 0 bases and the V segment lost 7 bases, leaving 7 bases of the junction unmatched. The germline V gene has CDR1 DFQATT and CDR2 SNEGSKA (reference sequence). This CDR3 spans 15 amino acids. The CDR3 DNA reads as TGCAGTGTTGGACAGGGGGCGCGTATGAACACTGAAGCTTTCTCT. It is translated as CSVGQGARMNTEAFS.

The V and J genes are TRBV7-2 and TRBJ1-1; D perhaps matches TRBD1 (6 bases). CDR3 length equals 15 residues. CDR1 and CDR2 from the germline V gene are SGHTA and FQGNSA. V lost 1 base and J lost 6, with 15 bases in between. This chain's CDR3 is CASSLGSGVLSEAFF. The CDR3 bases are TGTGCCAGCAGCTTAGGGTCAGGGGTTTTATCTGAAGCTTTCTTT.

This clonotype was seen at least ten times. The chain links TRBV20-1 to TRBJ1-3; TRBD1 might be the D (5 bases). The CDR3 contains 14 residues. The germline V and J ends were trimmed by 3 bases and 0 bases, with 9 bases remaining between them. The germline V gene has CDR1 DFQATT and CDR2 SNEGSKA (reference sequence). Here the CDR3 reads CSASGTNSGNTIYF. The DNA for the CDR3 is TGCAGTGCTAGTGGGACCAACTCTGGAAACACCATATATTTT.

This clonotype was counted at least ten times. This chain joins TRBV7-2 and TRBJ2-1; perhaps TRBD2 as D (5 bases). The length of the CDR3 is 15 residues. Germline V gives CDR1 SGHTA, CDR2 FQGNSA. V was pared by 0 bases and J by 7 bases, with 13 bases between. The CDR3 spells CASSLATTPGNEQFF. CDR3 DNA: TGTGCCAGCAGCTTAGCGACGACCCCGGGAAATGAGCAGTTCTTC.

As for this clonotype: Given a much more abundant clone one base away, this may be a read error. The CDR3 does not end in the conserved phenylalanine or tryptophan, so this is likely a read error. This sequence joins TRBV5-5 and TRBJ2-5; 8 bases line up with TRBD1. V lost 4 bases, J lost 5 bases, and 10 bases stayed unmatched. CDR3 length: 15 residues. Germline values: CDR1 SGHKS, CDR2 YYEKEE (reference sequence). The DNA of the CDR3 is TGTGCCAGCAGCCGGACAGGGTTGTTCCGGGAGACCCAGTACCTC. It yields the protein CASSRTGLFRETQYL.

This clonotype was detected ten times or more. J is TRBJ1-6 and V is TRBV7-8; D perhaps matches TRBD1 (6 bases). Germline values: CDR1 SGHVS, CDR2 FQNEAQ. The ends were cut back, 5 bases at V and 9 bases at J, with 20 bases in the middle. The CDR3 has 16 amino acids. The CDR3 spells CASSQVTGYNGSPLHF. In DNA form, the CDR3 reads TGTGCCAGCAGCCAGGTTACAGGGTATAATGGTTCACCCCTCCACTTT.

The V and J genes are TRBV20-1 and TRBJ2-3; D not resolved. The length of the CDR3 is 13 residues. The V and J ends lost 6 bases and 0 bases respectively, with 10 bases between them. Germline assignment: CDR1 DFQATT and CDR2 SNEGSKA (reference sequence). Written as DNA, the CDR3 is TGCAGTGCCATAGAGAAAAGCACAGATACGCAGTATTTT. Residues: CSAIEKSTDTQYF.

This clonotype was observed a handful of times. The CDR3 loop reads CASSIFGSNQPQHF. In nucleotides, the CDR3 is TGTGCCAGTAGTATTTTCGGTAGCAATCAGCCCCAGCATTTT. The V call is TRBV19, the J call TRBJ1-5; D remains unclear. V was trimmed by 3 bases and J by 0 bases, leaving 6 bases between them. The CDR3 contains 14 residues. Germline assignment: CDR1 LNHDA and CDR2 SQIVND (reference sequence).

This clonotype was recorded many times. The chain links TRBV19 to TRBJ1-2; 9 nucleotides align to TRBD1. The germline V gene has CDR1 LNHDA and CDR2 SQIVND (reference sequence). The CDR3 is made up of 14 amino acids. V lost 6 bases, J lost 5 bases, and 7 bases stayed unmatched. Here the CDR3 reads CASSRPGQGYGYTF. The CDR3 DNA reads as TGTGCCAGTAGCAGACCGGGACAGGGATATGGCTACACCTTC.